These 16 T cell receptor beta chains were all obtained from the same sample, sequenced in a study of post-analysis software for immune sequencing data. Findings and limits, study-wide: Four to six TRBV segments were more frequent in patients than controls; TRBV5-6, TRBV5-1 and TRBV20-1 belonged to this group.

Presence of unique molecular identifiers characterized the TCR beta cDNA libraries. In TCRdb, the PCR reads were re-called with MiXCR into one record per CDR3 protein. The data hold hundreds of thousands of distinct CDR3 sequences, with 25% to 30% observed a single time. These receptors have no identified antigens. The sample consisted of blood. The source is a girl aged 10 to 17 with multiple sclerosis.

With respect to this clonotype: A junction end diverges from the germline sequence, so it may reflect a read error. This chain connects TRBV5-5 to TRBJ2-1; TRBD2 matches at 13 bases. CDR3 length: 18 residues. The germline V gene encodes CDR1 SGHKS and CDR2 YYEKEE (reference sequence). The CDR3 DNA follows: TGTGCCAGCAACACCACTAGCGGGGGGGCCCCGTCCTGCAATGAGCAGTTCTTC. Translating gives CASNTTSGGAPSCNEQFF.

For this clonotype: This clone may be a read error of a much larger clone one base away. The genes are TRBV7-2 and TRBJ2-7, with 7 bases identical to TRBD2. CDR3 length: 14 amino acids. Germline CDR1 reads SGHTA; CDR2 reads FQGNSA. CDR3 residues: CACSLRTSSYEQYF. CDR3 nucleotides: TGTGCCTGCAGCTTAAGGACTAGCTCCTACGAGCAGTACTTC.

This chain joins TRBV5-1 and TRBJ1-1; D is ambiguous. This CDR3 spans 15 amino acids. Germline V lookup: CDR1 SGHRS, CDR2 YFSETQ. Trimming removed 0 bases at V and 1 base at J, with 10 bases between. In nucleotides, the CDR3 is TGCGCCAGCAGCTTGGTAGGTGGGAAGAACACTGAAGCTTTCTTT. Encoded protein: CASSLVGGKNTEAFF.

This chain joins TRBV20-1 and TRBJ2-1; 7 bases line up with TRBD2. CDR1 DFQATT and CDR2 SNEGSKA come from the germline V gene (reference sequence). CDR3 length: 14 amino acids. Unmatched junction bases numbered 7, after V lost 6 bases and J lost 2 bases. The CDR3 sequence: CSALLAKTYNEQFF. CDR3 nucleotides: TGCAGTGCCTTACTAGCGAAAACCTACAATGAGCAGTTCTTC.

In its sample, this clonotype was seen a few times. This sequence joins TRBV7-2 and TRBJ2-1, with a tentative D call TRBD2 (6 bases). The germline CDR1 and CDR2 sequences are SGHTA and FQGNSA. The CDR3 spans 10 residues. Trimming pared 5 bases from V and 10 bases from J, leaving 6 bases between. The CDR3 sequence: CASSRGEQFF. In DNA, the CDR3 is TGTGCCAGCAGCCGGGGGGAGCAGTTCTTC.

This clonotype was observed many times. This chain joins TRBV20-1 and TRBJ2-3; 9 bases are shared with TRBD2. Trimming removed 1 base from V and 1 base from J; junction bases left unmatched: 0. Germline loops: CDR1 DFQATT, CDR2 SNEGSKA (reference sequence). The CDR3 has 14 amino acids. In DNA form, the CDR3 reads TGCAGTGCTAGAGGACTAGCGGGCACAGATACGCAGTATTTT. It is translated as CSARGLAGTDTQYF.

This clonotype was observed a handful of times. J is TRBJ2-1 and V is TRBV9, with unresolved D. The V end was cut by 0 bases, the J end by 1 base, with 8 bases between. The germline V gene encodes CDR1 SGDLS and CDR2 YYNGEE. The CDR3 has 15 residues. In nucleotides, the CDR3 is TGTGCCAGCAGCGTAGTTGGCGGATCCTACAATGAGCAGTTCTTC. Its translation: CASSVVGGSYNEQFF.

This clonotype has ten or more counts. This chain uses TRBV4-3 with TRBJ2-1, with 13 bases aligning to TRBD2. With 1 base clipped from V and 8 bases from J, the junction kept 2 bases outside the gene matches. CDR1 is LGHNA and CDR2 is YSLEER in the germline V gene. This CDR3 has 15 residues. CDR3 sequence: CASSQGLAGGYEQFF. In DNA, the CDR3 is TGCGCCAGCAGCCAAGGACTAGCGGGAGGATATGAGCAGTTCTTC.

This clonotype was counted only a few times. The J gene is TRBJ2-5, the V gene TRBV3-1, with 10 bases matching TRBD1. Losses at the gene ends were 2 bases for V and 4 bases for J; bases not matched to a gene: 7. CDR1 is LGHDT, CDR2 YNNKEL, per germline (reference sequence). This CDR3 has 16 amino acids. CDR3 protein: CASSQPPGTGVETQYF. CDR3 nucleotides: TGTGCCAGCAGCCAACCACCGGGGACAGGGGTAGAGACCCAGTACTTC.

The rearrangement joins TRBV7-9 to TRBJ2-7, with a tentative D call TRBD1 (6 bases). CDR1 SEHNR and CDR2 FQNEAQ come from the germline V gene (reference sequence). The V end lost 0 bases, the J end lost 6 bases, and 12 bases lay between the germline ends. The CDR3 has 14 amino acids. CDR3 region: CASSLADLRGEQYF. CDR3 sequence (DNA): TGTGCCAGCAGCTTAGCGGACCTCAGGGGCGAGCAGTACTTC.

The chain joins TRBV5-1 to TRBJ1-2, with 8 bases that match TRBD1. V shed 4 bases, J shed 1 base, and the junction held 9 bases outside the gene matches. CDR1 is SGHRS, CDR2 YFSETQ, per germline. The CDR3 is 16 residues long. The CDR3 reads CASSLGTGQNNYGYTF. The CDR3 DNA reads as TGCGCCAGCAGCCTTGGGACAGGCCAGAATAACTATGGCTACACCTTC.

This clonotype was seen a handful of times. V gene TRBV12-3 or TRBV12-4 combines with J gene TRBJ1-1; D call uncertain. With 3 bases removed from V and 8 bases from J, the gap between germline ends came to 7 bases. The CDR3 is 11 residues long. CDR3 sequence: CASSFSGEAFF. As DNA, the CDR3 is TGTGCCAGCAGTTTCTCCGGGGAAGCTTTCTTT.

The rearrangement uses TRBV11-2 and TRBJ1-2, with D unclear. V lost 5 bases, J lost 4 bases, and 14 bases lay in between. CDR1 SGHAT and CDR2 FQNNGV come from the germline V gene. The CDR3 sequence is 14 residues long. The CDR3 DNA reads TGTGCCAGCAGCCCCCTACTAGCGCGCTATGGCTACACCTTC. Protein product: CASSPLLARYGYTF. Variable domain in full (rest from reference TRBV11-2 and TRBJ1-2): EAGVAQSPRYKIIEKRQSVAFWCNPISGHATLYWYQQILGQGPKLLIQFQNNGVVDDSQLPKDRFSAERLKGVDSTLKIQPAKLEDSAVYLCASSPLLARYGYTFGSGTRLTVV.

In this sample, this clonotype turned up a few times. The V call is TRBV20-1, the J call TRBJ2-3, with 7 bases that match TRBD2. Germline-derived CDR1 and CDR2 are DFQATT and SNEGSKA (reference sequence). The CDR3 length is 13 residues. Unmatched junction bases numbered 6, after V lost 3 bases and J lost 6 bases. The CDR3 loop is CSASGGLVDTQYF. Here the CDR3 DNA reads TGCAGTGCTAGCGGGGGGTTGGTTGATACGCAGTATTTT.

The chain links TRBV20-1 to TRBJ2-1, with unresolved D. CDR3 length equals 11 residues. CDR1 is DFQATT and CDR2 is SNEGSKA in the germline V gene (reference sequence). The V end was cut by 6 bases, the J end by 13 bases, with 16 bases between. In nucleotides, the CDR3 is TGCAGTGCCCCGGGCCTCCTCCGCCAGTTCTTC. Translating gives CSAPGLLRQFF.

The chain uses TRBV19 and TRBJ2-7; 12 positions agree with TRBD2. Trimming took 6 bases from V and 5 from J; bases not matched to a gene: 8. Per the germline V gene, CDR1 is LNHDA and CDR2 is SQIVND (reference sequence). CDR3 length equals 15 residues. The CDR3 protein is CASSKGLAGPNEQYF. The CDR3 bases are TGTGCCAGTAGCAAGGGACTAGCGGGCCCGAACGAGCAGTACTTC.